This T cell receptor (beta chain) came from a study of blood T cell repertoires in COVID-19. Study-wide context: The United States, Italy and Spain were the sources of the acute and convalescent COVID-19 samples.

Assay used: immunoSEQ multiplex PCR; TCRdb lists only in-frame clones, some missing. The sample includes roughly 190,000 clones, 94% of them seen just once. This clone appeared a single time. V was cut by 7 bases and J by 6 bases, with 16 bases left in between. In germline, CDR1 is LNHDA, CDR2 SQIVND (reference sequence). CDR3 length: 13 amino acids. The sample consisted of peripheral blood. J is TRBJ2-7 and V is TRBV19; D is perhaps TRBD2 (6 bases). This TCR came from a man in his thirties or forties with COVID-19, enrolled during active disease. DNA for the CDR3: TGTGCCAGTATGGCGGGACCTTTGAGCGAGCAGTACTTC. It encodes CASMAGPLSEQYF.